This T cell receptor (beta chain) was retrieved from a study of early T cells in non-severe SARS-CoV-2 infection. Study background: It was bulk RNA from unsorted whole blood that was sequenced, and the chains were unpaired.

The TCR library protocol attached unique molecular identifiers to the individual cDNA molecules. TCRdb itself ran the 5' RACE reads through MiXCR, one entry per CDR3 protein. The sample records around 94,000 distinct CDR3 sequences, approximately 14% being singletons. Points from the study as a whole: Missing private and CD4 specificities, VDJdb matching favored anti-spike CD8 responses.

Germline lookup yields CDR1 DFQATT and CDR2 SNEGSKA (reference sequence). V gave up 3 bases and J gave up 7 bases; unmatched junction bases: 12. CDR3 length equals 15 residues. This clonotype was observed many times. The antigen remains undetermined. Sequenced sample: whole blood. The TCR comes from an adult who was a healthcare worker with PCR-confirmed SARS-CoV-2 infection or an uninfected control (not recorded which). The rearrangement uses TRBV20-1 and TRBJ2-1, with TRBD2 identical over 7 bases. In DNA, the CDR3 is TGCAGTGCTAGCCCCGAGGGGCGGGAGTGGAATGAGCAGTTCTTC. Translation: CSASPEGREWNEQFF.